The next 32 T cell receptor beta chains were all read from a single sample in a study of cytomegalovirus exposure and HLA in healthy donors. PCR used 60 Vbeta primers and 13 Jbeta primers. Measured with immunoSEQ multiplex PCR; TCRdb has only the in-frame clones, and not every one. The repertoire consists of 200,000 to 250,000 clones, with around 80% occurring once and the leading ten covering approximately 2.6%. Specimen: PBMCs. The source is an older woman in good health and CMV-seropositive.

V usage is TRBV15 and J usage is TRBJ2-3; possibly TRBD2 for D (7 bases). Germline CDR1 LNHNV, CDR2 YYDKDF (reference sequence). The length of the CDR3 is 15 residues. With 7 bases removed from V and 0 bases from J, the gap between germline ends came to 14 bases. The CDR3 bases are TGTGCCACCACCCTGGGGGGGCTCAGCACAGATACGCAGTATTTT. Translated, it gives CATTLGGLSTDTQYF.

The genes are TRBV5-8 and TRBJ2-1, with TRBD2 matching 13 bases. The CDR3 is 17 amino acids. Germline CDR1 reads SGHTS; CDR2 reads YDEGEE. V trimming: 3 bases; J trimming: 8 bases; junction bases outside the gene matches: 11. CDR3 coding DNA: TGTGCCAGCAGCTCCGGCCCCGGACTAGCGGGAGTATATGAGCAGTTCTTC. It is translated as CASSSGPGLAGVYEQFF.

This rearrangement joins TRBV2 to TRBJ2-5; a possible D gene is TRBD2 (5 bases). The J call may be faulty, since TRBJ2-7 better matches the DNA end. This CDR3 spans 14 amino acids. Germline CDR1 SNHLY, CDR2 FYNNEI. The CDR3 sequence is CASRGAGRVYEQYF. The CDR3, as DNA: TGTGCCAGCAGGGGAGCAGGCCGAGTCTACGAGCAGTACTTC.

CDR3 protein: CASSLGQGWKAYEQYF. In DNA form, the CDR3 reads TGTGCCAGCAGCTTAGGTCAGGGATGGAAAGCCTACGAGCAGTACTTC. The rearrangement links TRBV11-2 to TRBJ2-7, with D perhaps matching TRBD1 (5 bases). The CDR3 contains 16 residues. Between the trimmed V and J ends, which lost 1 base and 2 bases, there was a span of 15 bases. CDR1 and CDR2 from the germline V gene are SGHAT and FQNNGV.

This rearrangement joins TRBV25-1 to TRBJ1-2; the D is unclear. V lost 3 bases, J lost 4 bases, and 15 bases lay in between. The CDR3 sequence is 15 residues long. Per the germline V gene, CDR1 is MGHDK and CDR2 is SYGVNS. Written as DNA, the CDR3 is TGTGCCAGCAGTGACCCAAGGGAGGCCTTCTATGGCTACACCTTC. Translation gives CASSDPREAFYGYTF.

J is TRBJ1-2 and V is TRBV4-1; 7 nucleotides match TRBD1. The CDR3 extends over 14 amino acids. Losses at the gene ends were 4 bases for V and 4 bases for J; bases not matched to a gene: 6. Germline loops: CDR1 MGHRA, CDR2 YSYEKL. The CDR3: CASSPGQALYGYTF. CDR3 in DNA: TGCGCCAGCAGCCCAGGACAGGCGCTCTATGGCTACACCTTC.

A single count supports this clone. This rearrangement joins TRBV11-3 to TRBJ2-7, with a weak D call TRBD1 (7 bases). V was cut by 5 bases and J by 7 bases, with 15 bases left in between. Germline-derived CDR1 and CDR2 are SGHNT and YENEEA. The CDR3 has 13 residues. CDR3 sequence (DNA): TGTGCCAGCAGCCCCCGACAGGGAGGAGAGCAGTACTTC. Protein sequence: CASSPRQGGEQYF.

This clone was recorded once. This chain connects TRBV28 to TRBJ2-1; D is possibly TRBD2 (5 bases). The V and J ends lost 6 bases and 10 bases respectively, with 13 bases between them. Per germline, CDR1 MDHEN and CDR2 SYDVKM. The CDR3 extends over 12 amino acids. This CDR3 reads CASSPHSGEQFF. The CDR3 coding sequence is TGTGCCAGCAGCCCCCACAGCGGCGAGCAGTTCTTC.

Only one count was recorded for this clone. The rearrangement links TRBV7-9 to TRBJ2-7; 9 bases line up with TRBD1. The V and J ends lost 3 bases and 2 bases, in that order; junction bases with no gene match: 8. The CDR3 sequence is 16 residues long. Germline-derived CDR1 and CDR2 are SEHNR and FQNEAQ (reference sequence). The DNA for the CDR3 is TGTGCCAGCAGCTTTACCGGGACAGGGTCAACCTACGAGCAGTACTTC. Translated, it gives CASSFTGTGSTYEQYF.

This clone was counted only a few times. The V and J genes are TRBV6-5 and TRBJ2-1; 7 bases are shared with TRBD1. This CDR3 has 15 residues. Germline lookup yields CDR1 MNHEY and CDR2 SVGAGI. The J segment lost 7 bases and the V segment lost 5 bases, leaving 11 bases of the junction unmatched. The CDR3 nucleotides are TGTGCCAGCAGTCCTCTAGGCGCCAGGGGGAATGAGCAGTTCTTC. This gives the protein CASSPLGARGNEQFF.

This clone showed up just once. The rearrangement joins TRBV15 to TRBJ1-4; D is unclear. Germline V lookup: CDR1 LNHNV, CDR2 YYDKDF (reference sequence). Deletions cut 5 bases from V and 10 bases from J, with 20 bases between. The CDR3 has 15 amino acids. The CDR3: CATSGREIEERKLFF. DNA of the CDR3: TGTGCCACCAGCGGCCGGGAGATCGAGGAGCGAAAACTGTTTTTT.

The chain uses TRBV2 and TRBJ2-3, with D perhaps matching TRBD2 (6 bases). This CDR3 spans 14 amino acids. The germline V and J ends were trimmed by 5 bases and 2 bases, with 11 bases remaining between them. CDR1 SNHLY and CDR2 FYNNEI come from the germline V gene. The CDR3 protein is CASSQGLFTDTQYF. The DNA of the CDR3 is TGTGCCAGCAGTCAGGGACTTTTCACAGATACGCAGTATTTT.

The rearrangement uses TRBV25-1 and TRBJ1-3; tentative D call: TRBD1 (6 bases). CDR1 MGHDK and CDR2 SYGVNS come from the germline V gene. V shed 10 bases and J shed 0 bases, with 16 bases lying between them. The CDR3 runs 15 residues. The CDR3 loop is CATQGQPSSGNTIYF. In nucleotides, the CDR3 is TGTGCCACCCAGGGACAACCGAGCTCTGGAAACACCATATATTTT.

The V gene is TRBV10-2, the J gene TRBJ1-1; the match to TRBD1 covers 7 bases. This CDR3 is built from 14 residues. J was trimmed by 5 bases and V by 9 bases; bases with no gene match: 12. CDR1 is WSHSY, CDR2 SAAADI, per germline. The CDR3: CASSQEGARTEAFF. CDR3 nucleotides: TGCGCCAGTAGCCAGGAGGGGGCGCGAACTGAAGCTTTCTTT.

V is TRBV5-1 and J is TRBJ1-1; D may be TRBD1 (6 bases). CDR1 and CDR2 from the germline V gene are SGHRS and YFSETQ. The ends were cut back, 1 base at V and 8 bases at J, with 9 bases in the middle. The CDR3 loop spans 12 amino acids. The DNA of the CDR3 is TGCGCCAGCAGCTTGCAGGGGCGGGAAGCTTTCTTT. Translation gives CASSLQGREAFF.

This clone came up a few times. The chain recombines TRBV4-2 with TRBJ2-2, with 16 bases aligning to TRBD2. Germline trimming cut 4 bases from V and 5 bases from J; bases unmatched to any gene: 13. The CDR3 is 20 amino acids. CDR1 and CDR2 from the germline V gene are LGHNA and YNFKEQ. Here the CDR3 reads CASSLEGPGLAGGSTGELFF. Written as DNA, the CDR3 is TGTGCCAGCAGCCTGGAGGGGCCGGGACTAGCGGGAGGGAGTACCGGGGAGCTGTTTTTT.

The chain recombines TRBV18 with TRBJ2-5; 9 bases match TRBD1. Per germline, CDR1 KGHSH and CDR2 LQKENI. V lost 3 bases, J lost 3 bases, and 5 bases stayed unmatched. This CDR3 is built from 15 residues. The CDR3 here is CASSPGTGTKETQYF. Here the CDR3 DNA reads TGTGCCAGCTCACCCGGGACAGGGACTAAAGAGACCCAGTACTTC.

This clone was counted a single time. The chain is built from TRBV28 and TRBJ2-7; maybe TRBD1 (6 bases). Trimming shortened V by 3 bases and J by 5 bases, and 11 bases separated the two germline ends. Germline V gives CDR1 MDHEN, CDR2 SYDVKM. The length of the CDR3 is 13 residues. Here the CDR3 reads CASSFNNRDEQYF. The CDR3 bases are TGTGCCAGCAGTTTTAACAACAGGGACGAGCAGTACTTC.

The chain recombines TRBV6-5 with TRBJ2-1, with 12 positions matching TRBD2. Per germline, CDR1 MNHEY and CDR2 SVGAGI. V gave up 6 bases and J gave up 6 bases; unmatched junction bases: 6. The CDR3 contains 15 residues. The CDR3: CASRPTSGRTNEQFF. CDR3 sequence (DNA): TGTGCCAGCAGGCCGACTAGCGGGAGAACCAATGAGCAGTTCTTC.

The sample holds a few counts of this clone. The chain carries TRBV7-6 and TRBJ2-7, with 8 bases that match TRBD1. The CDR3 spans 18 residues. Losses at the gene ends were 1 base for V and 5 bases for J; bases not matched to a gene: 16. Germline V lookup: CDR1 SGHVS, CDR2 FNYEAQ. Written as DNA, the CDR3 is TGTGCCAGCAGCTTAGGGGGTTGGGGGACAGGAGGTTTAGACGAGCAGTACTTC. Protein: CASSLGGWGTGGLDEQYF.

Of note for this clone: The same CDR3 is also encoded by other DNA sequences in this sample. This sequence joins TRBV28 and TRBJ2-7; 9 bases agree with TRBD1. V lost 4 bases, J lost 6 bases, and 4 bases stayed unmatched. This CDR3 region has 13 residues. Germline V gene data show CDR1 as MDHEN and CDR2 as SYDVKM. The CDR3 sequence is CASSSGQGGEQYF. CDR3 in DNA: TGTGCCAGCAGTTCGGGACAGGGTGGCGAGCAGTACTTC.

CDR3 sequence: CSVPGWGPDTQYF. The CDR3 DNA sequence: TGCAGCGTTCCAGGGTGGGGTCCGGATACGCAGTATTTT. J is TRBJ2-3 and V is TRBV29-1; D might be TRBD1 (5 bases). Germline assignment: CDR1 SQVTM and CDR2 ANQGSEA. Trimming removed 5 bases from V and 6 bases from J, with 15 bases in between. CDR3 length: 13 residues.

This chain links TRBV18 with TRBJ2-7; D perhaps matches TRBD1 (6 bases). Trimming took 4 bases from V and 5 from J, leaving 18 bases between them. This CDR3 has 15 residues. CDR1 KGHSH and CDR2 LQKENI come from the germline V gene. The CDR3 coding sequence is TGTGCCAGCTCACTCGCAGGGGCAGGGGTCGACGAGCAGTACTTC. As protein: CASSLAGAGVDEQYF.

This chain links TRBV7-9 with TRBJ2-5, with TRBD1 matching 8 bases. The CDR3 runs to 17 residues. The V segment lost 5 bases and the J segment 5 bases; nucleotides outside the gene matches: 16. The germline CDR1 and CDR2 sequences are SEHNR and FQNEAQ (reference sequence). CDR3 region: CASSPHDGTGGLETQYF. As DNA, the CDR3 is TGTGCCAGCAGCCCCCACGATGGGACAGGTGGATTGGAGACCCAGTACTTC.

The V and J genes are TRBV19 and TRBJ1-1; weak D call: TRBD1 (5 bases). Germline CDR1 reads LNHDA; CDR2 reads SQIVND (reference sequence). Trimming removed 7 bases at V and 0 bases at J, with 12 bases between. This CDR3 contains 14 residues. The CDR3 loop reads CASTRGGMNTEAFF. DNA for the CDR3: TGTGCCAGTACTCGGGGGGGGATGAACACTGAAGCTTTCTTT.

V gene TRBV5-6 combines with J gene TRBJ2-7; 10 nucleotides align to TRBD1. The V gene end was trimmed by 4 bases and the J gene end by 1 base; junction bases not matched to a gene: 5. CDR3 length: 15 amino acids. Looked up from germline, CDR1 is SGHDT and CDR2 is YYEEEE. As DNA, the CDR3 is TGTGCCAGCAGCGGTACGGACAGGGGGTCCTACGAGCAGTACTTC. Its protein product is CASSGTDRGSYEQYF.

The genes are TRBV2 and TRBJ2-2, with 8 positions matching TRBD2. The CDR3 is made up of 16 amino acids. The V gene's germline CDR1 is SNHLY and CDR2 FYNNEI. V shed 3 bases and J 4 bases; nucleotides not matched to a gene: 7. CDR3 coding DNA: TGTGCCAGCAGTGATGGAGCGGGGGTCGGCACCGGGGAGCTGTTTTTT. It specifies CASSDGAGVGTGELFF.

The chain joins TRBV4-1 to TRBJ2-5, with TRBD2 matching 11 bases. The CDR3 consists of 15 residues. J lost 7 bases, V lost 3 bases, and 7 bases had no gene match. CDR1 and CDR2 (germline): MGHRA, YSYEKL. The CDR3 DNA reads TGCGCCAGCAGCCAGACTAGCGGGGCTCCGGGGACCCAGTACTTC. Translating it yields CASSQTSGAPGTQYF.

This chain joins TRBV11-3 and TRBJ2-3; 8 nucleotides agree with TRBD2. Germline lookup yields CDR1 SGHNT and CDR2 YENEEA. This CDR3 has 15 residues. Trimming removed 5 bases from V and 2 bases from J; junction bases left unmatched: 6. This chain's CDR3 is CASSGGLADTDTQYF. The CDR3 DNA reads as TGTGCCAGCAGCGGAGGACTAGCCGACACAGATACGCAGTATTTT. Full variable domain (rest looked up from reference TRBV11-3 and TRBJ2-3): EAGVVQSPRYKIIEKKQPVAFWCNPISGHNTLYWYLQNLGQGPELLIRYENEEAVDDSQLPKDRFSAERLKGVDSTLKIQPAELGDSAVYLCASSGGLADTDTQYFGPGTRLTVL.

CDR3 residues: CASRVKQGSYEQYF. In nucleotides, the CDR3 is TGTGCCAGCAGGGTAAAACAGGGATCCTACGAGCAGTACTTC. J is TRBJ2-5 and V is TRBV2, with a tentative D call TRBD1 (6 bases). The DNA end is a closer match to TRBJ2-7, so the J assignment may be wrong. CDR1 and CDR2 from the germline V gene are SNHLY and FYNNEI. This CDR3 is 14 amino acids long.

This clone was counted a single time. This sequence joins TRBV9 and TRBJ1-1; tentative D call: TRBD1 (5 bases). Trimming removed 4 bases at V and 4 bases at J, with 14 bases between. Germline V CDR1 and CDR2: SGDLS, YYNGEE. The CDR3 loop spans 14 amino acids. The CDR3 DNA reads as TGTGCCAGCAGCCCCCCAGGGTGGATCACTGAAGCTTTCTTT. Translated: CASSPPGWITEAFF.

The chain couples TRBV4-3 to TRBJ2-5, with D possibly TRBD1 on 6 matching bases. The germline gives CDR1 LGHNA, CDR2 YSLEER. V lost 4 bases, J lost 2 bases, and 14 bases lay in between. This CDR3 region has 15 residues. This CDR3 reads CASSRSGTSQETQYF. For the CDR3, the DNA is TGCGCCAGCAGCCGTTCCGGGACATCACAAGAGACCCAGTACTTC.